The 3 T cell receptor beta chains listed next were all sequenced from one sample in a study of CD8+ T cells in alopecia areata. Using CD4, CD8alpha, NKG2D, NKG2ACE and other markers, pooled cutaneous lymph node cells were sorted. Following RNA extraction, reverse transcription yielded cDNA that acted as the sequencing template. Produced via immunoSEQ multiplex PCR; TCRdb's table is partial and in-frame only. The sample contains approximately 280,000 clones, none occurring once; 0.9% to 1.5% lies in the top ten. Sequencing was carried out using CD4+ T cells sorted from a lymph node. These receptors all come from a C3H/HeJ mouse with alopecia areata. This strain has MHC haplotype H2-k.

Concerning this clone itself: The genes and germline here are from mouse. The CDR3 end is not reached by the read, which stops 4 residues before it; the germline J gene fills it in. The chain joins TRBV31 to TRBJ2-2; a weak D match, TRBD2 (5 bases). The germline V gene encodes CDR1 GKSSPN and CDR2 SITVG. The V gene lost 3 bases and the J gene lost 3 bases, with 11 bases spanning the gap. CDR3 length: 14 residues. CDR3 sequence reads: CAWRLGAYTGQLYF. Partial CDR3 DNA: TGTGCCTGGAGGCTGGGAGCTTACACCGGG. Full variable domain (remainder filled in from reference TRBV31 and TRBJ2-2): AQTIHQWPVAEIKAVGSPLSLGCTIKGKSSPNLYWYWQATGGTLQQLFYSITVGQVESVVQLNLSASRPKDDQFILSTEKLLLSHSGFYLCAWRLGAYTGQLYFGEGSKLTVL.

Remarks on this clone: Gene names refer to mouse genes. The sequenced fragment ends 4 residues before the CDR3 boundary, so the rest is inferred from the germline J gene. The chain recombines TRBV13-1 with TRBJ2-1, with a tentative D call TRBD2 (6 bases). Germline V lookup: CDR1 NSHNY, CDR2 SYGAGN. Trimming removed 0 bases from V and 0 bases from J, with 10 bases in between. CDR3 length: 16 residues. CDR3 amino acids: CASSDALGVNYAEQFF. Partial CDR3 DNA: TGTGCCAGCAGTGATGCATTGGGGGTTAACTATGCT.

This clone has a count of ten or more. Mouse names are used for the genes. The CDR3 end is not reached by the read, which stops 4 residues before it; the germline J gene fills it in. This same CDR3 is encoded by further DNA sequences in the sample. The chain links TRBV17 to TRBJ2-5; no firm D call. This CDR3 has 13 amino acids. Germline CDR1 and CDR2: MNHDT and YYDKIL. The part of the CDR3 DNA that was read is TGTGCTAGCAGTAGAGACAGAAAAGAC. It codes for CASSRDRKD. In full, the CDR3 reads CASSRDRKDTQYF.